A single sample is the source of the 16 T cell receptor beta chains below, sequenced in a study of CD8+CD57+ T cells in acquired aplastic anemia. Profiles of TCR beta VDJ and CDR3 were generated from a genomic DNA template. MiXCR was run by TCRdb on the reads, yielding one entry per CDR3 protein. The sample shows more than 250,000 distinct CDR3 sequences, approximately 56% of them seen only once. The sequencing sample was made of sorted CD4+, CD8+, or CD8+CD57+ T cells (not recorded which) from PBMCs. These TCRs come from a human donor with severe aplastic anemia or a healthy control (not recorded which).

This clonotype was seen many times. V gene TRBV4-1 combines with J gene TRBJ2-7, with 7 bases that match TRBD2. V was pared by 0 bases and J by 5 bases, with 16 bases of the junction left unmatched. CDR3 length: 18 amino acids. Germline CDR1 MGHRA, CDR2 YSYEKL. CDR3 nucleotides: TGCGCCAGCAGCCAAGATTCCTCCCGGGTCGGGAGGTCCCACGAGCAGTACTTC. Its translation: CASSQDSSRVGRSHEQYF.

CDR3 sequence: CASSTIAGGRTDTQYF. CDR3 coding DNA: TGTGCCAGCAGCACGATAGCGGGGGGGAGGACAGATACGCAGTATTTT. The rearrangement uses TRBV7-3 and TRBJ2-3, with TRBD2 matching 11 bases. With V trimmed by 5 bases and J by 3 bases, 7 bases remained unmatched. This CDR3 is 16 amino acids long. Germline V lookup: CDR1 SGHTA, CDR2 FQGTGA.

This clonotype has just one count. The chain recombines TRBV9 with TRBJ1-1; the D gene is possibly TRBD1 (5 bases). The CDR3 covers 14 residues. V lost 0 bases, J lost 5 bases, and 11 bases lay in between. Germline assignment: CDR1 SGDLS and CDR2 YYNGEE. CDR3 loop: CASSVAGTLTEAFF. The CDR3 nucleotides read TGTGCCAGCAGCGTAGCAGGGACCTTGACTGAAGCTTTCTTT.

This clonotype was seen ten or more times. The CDR3 DNA reads as TGTGCCACCAGTGCCACCGACAGGGCGTTCTCTGGAAACACCATATATTTT. It specifies CATSATDRAFSGNTIYF. The V and J genes are TRBV24-1 and TRBJ1-3; TRBD1 aligns across 7 bases. From germline, CDR1 is KGHDR and CDR2 SFDVKD. The CDR3 contains 17 residues. The junction had 9 bases not matched to a gene; V was cut back by 5 bases and J by 0 bases.

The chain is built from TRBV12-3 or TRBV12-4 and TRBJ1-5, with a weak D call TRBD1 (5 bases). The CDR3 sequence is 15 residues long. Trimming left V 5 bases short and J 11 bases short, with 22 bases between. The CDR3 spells CASSARSGGKETQHF. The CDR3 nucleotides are TGTGCCAGCAGTGCCCGCAGCGGGGGGAAGGAGACCCAGCATTTT.

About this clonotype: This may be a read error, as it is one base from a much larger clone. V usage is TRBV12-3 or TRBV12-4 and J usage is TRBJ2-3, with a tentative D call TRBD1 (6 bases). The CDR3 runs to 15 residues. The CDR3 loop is CASSPGGRFRDTHYF. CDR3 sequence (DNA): TGTGCCAGCAGCCCTGGGGGCAGGTTTCGAGATACGCATTATTTT.

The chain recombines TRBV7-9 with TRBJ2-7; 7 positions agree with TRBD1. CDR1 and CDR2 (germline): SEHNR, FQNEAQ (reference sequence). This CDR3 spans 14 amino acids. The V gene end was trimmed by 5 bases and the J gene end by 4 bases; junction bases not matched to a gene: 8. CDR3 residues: CASSRSTGEYEQYF. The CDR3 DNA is TGTGCCAGCAGCCGAAGTACAGGGGAGTACGAGCAGTACTTC. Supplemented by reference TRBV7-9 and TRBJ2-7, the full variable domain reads DTGVSQNPRHKITKRGQNVTFRCDPISEHNRLYWYRQTLGQGPEFLTYFQNEAQLEKSRLLSDRFSAERPKGSFSTLEIQRTEQGDSAMYLCASSRSTGEYEQYFGPGTRLTVT.

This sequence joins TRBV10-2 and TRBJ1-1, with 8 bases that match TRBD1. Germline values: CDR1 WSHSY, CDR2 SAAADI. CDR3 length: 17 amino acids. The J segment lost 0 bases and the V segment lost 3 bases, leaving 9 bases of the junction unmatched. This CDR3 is CASSDRTGPRMNTEAFF. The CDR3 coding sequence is TGCGCCAGCAGTGATCGGACAGGGCCCCGTATGAACACTGAAGCTTTCTTT.

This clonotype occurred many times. In DNA, the CDR3 is TGTGCCAGCAGCTTGGCGGGCAGGGACGATGGCTACACCTTC. The encoded protein is CASSLAGRDDGYTF. The chain joins TRBV5-8 to TRBJ1-2, with D maybe TRBD1 (5 bases). The germline V gene encodes CDR1 SGHTS and CDR2 YDEGEE. The germline V and J ends were trimmed by 0 bases and 6 bases, with 12 bases remaining between them. CDR3 length: 14 residues.

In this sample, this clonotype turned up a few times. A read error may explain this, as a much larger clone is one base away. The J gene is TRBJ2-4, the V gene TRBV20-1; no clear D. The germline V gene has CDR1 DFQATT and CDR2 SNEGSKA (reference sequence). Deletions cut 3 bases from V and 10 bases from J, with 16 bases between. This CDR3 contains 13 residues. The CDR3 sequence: CSASDPGLWIQYF. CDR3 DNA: TGCAGTGCTAGCGATCCGGGTCTTTGGATTCAGTACTTC.

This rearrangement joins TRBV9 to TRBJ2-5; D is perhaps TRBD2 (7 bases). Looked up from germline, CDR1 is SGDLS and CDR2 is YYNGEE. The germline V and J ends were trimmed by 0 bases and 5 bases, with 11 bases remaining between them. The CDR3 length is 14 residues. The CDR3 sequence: CASSVEGEGETQYF. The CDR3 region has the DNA TGTGCCAGCAGCGTAGAGGGGGAGGGGGAGACCCAGTACTTC.

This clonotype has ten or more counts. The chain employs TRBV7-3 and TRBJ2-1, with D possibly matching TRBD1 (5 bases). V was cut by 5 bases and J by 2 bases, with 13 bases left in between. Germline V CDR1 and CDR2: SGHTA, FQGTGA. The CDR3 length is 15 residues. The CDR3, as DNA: TGTGCCAGCAGCCAATCGCAGGGTCCCTACAATGAGCAGTTCTTC. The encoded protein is CASSQSQGPYNEQFF.

CDR3 coding DNA: TGTGCCAGCAGCAGCGATGGAAACACCATATATTTT. It is translated as CASSSDGNTIYF. The chain employs TRBV9 and TRBJ1-3; D not certain. V was shortened by 4 bases and J by 3 bases, with 5 bases between the two germline ends. The CDR3 consists of 12 residues. Germline CDR1 SGDLS, CDR2 YYNGEE.

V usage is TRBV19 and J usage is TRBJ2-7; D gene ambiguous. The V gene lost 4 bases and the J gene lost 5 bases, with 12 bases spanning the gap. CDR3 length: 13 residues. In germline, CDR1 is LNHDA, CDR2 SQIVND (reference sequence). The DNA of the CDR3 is TGTGCCAGTAGTAAGGACGGGTACGACGAGCAGTACTTC. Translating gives CASSKDGYDEQYF.

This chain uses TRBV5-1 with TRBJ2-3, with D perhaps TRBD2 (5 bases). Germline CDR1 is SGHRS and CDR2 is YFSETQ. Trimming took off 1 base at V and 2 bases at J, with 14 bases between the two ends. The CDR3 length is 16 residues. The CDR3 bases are TGCGCCAGCAGCTTGACCCCCGGAGGTGACACAGATACGCAGTATTTT. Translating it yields CASSLTPGGDTDTQYF.

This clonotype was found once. CDR3 sequence reads: CATSSSREDYEQYF. In nucleotides, the CDR3 is TGTGCCACCAGCAGCTCTAGAGAGGACTACGAGCAGTACTTC. The rearrangement joins TRBV24-1 to TRBJ2-7, with D unclear. Looked up from germline, CDR1 is KGHDR and CDR2 is SFDVKD. The germline V and J ends were trimmed by 7 bases and 3 bases, with 15 bases remaining between them. CDR3 length equals 14 residues.